This T cell receptor (beta chain) was identified during a study of tumor-infiltrating lymphocytes in primary liver carcinoma. The CDR3 loop spans 15 amino acids. CDR1 and CDR2 from the germline V gene are DFQATT and SNEGSKA (reference sequence). Germline trimming cut 2 bases from V and 2 bases from J; bases unmatched to any gene: 5. Co-extracting RNA and DNA was done with about 18-33 mg of unsorted bulk tissue as input. A constant-region primer served to make TCR beta cDNA from roughly 540 ng total RNA. The TCR beta library was amplified through three nested multiplex PCR rounds in a modified ARM-PCR procedure. In the first two PCR rounds, TRBV1-TRBV30 forward primers were paired with a C-beta reverse primer, and each round lasted about 10 cycles. TCRdb ran MiXCR on the multiplex PCR reads and lists one entry per CDR3 protein. The sample yields approximately 110,000 distinct CDR3 sequences, 64% seen once.

Sequenced sample: liver tumor tissue from sampling region 3. As for subset: tumor region T3, left-lateral pole. This sequence joins TRBV20-1 and TRBJ1-5, with 8 bases identical to TRBD1. The source of this sequence is an older woman with primary liver carcinoma and hepatitis B virus infection. The chain's CDR3 is CSARTPGQGNQPQHF. As DNA, the CDR3 is TGCAGTGCTAGAACTCCGGGACAGGGCAATCAGCCCCAGCATTTT.